One sample yielded the 14 T cell receptor beta chains listed below, sequenced in a study of identical twins. MiXCR, run by TCRdb on the 5' RACE reads, gives a single entry per CDR3 protein. The table includes around 1.7 million distinct CDR3 sequences, under 35% detected once. The sequencing input was cord blood. Source of these receptors: a newborn girl in good health.

This clonotype appeared a few times. The CDR3 DNA follows: TGTGCCAGCAGTGAAGGGCAGGGAGCTTTCTACGAGCAGTACTTC. It specifies CASSEGQGAFYEQYF. The chain is built from TRBV6-1 and TRBJ2-7; D may be TRBD1 or TRBD2 (5 bases each). V was trimmed by 1 base and J by 3 bases, leaving 13 bases between them. Germline CDR1 reads MNHNS; CDR2 reads SASEGT. The CDR3 length is 15 residues.

The gene calls are TRBV21-1 and TRBJ2-3. TRBV21-1 is marked as a pseudogene. This CDR3 contains 14 residues. The CDR3 region is CASLQGISTDTQYF. CDR3 DNA sequence: TGTGCCAGCCTTCAAGGGATCAGCACAGATACGCAGTATTTT.

This clonotype has more than one count but fewer than ten. V usage is TRBV20-1 and J usage is TRBJ2-1; the D gene is possibly TRBD2 (6 bases). Trimming took 7 bases from V and 4 from J, leaving 11 bases between them. CDR3 length: 12 residues. Germline V gene data show CDR1 as DFQATT and CDR2 as SNEGSKA (reference sequence). The CDR3 sequence is CSGRESYNEQFF. For the CDR3, the DNA is TGCAGTGGCCGGGAGAGTTACAATGAGCAGTTCTTC.

The rearrangement joins TRBV6-1 to TRBJ2-5, with unresolved D. From germline, CDR1 is MNHNS and CDR2 SASEGT. V shed 1 base and J shed 2 bases, with 8 bases lying between them. The CDR3 loop spans 14 amino acids. CDR3 nucleotides: TGTGCCAGCAGTGAAGGCCCTCGGCAAGAGACCCAGTACTTC. Its translation: CASSEGPRQETQYF.

As for this clonotype: A much larger clone is a single base away; this may be a read error. The chain joins TRBV10-3 to TRBJ2-7; D call uncertain. The CDR3 has 12 amino acids. The germline V gene has CDR1 ENHRY and CDR2 SYGVKD. The CDR3 sequence is CAISDQSYDQYF. Written as DNA, the CDR3 is TGTGCCATCAGTGACCAGTCCTACGATCAGTACTTC.

In this sample, this clonotype turned up a few times. The J gene is TRBJ2-3, the V gene TRBV2, with 10 positions matching TRBD2. Trimming cost V 3 bases and J 1 base; bases outside gene matches: 4. CDR1 and CDR2 from the germline V gene are SNHLY and FYNNEI. This CDR3 spans 16 amino acids. CDR3 sequence: CASSDWTSGRTDTQYF. CDR3 sequence (DNA): TGTGCCAGCAGTGACTGGACTAGCGGCCGCACAGATACGCAGTATTTT.

The CDR3 sequence: CASSLGPGNTGELFF. For the CDR3, the DNA is TGTGCCAGCAGCTTAGGGCCGGGGAACACCGGGGAGCTGTTTTTT. This chain connects TRBV7-2 to TRBJ2-2; D gene ambiguous. The CDR3 totals 15 residues. Per the germline V gene, CDR1 is SGHTA and CDR2 is FQGNSA. V shed 1 base and J shed 1 base, with 7 bases lying between them.

The V gene is TRBV2, the J gene TRBJ2-7; a weak D match, TRBD1 (5 bases). V lost 5 bases and J lost 7, with 15 bases in between. This CDR3 contains 13 residues. Per germline, CDR1 SNHLY and CDR2 FYNNEI. The DNA of the CDR3 is TGTGCCAGCAGTCCTCAGGGATCCAATGAGCAGTACTTC. Translation gives CASSPQGSNEQYF.

This clonotype was counted only a few times. CDR3 bases: TGTGCCAGCAGCTTAGGTGGGGTCACCGGGGAGCTGTTTTTT. Its translation: CASSLGGVTGELFF. This sequence joins TRBV13 and TRBJ2-2; no clear D. The germline V gene encodes CDR1 PRHDT and CDR2 FYEKMQ (reference sequence). Trimming removed 0 bases from V and 4 bases from J, with 6 bases in between. There are 14 residues in the CDR3. Variable domain in full (rest from reference TRBV13 and TRBJ2-2): AAGVIQSPRHLIKEKRETATLKCYPIPRHDTVYWYQQGPGQDPQFLISFYEKMQSDKGSIPDRFSAQQFSDYHSELNMSSLELGDSALYFCASSLGGVTGELFFGEGSRLTVL.

This chain uses TRBV20-1 with TRBJ2-5; D is ambiguous. Germline V gives CDR1 DFQATT, CDR2 SNEGSKA (reference sequence). V was cut by 1 base and J by 4 bases, with 13 bases left in between. The CDR3 spans 14 residues. The CDR3 DNA reads TGCAGTGCTAGAGGGCCAAACGGCGGAGAGACCCAGTACTTC. Its protein product is CSARGPNGGETQYF.

This clonotype was counted a single time. At one end, the junction sequence differs from germline, possibly due to a read error. The chain couples TRBV10-2 to TRBJ2-1; 10 nucleotides agree with TRBD2. The CDR3 is 15 residues long. Germline lookup yields CDR1 WSHSY and CDR2 SAAADI. The chain's CDR3 is CASGEPSGGNNEQFF. In DNA, the CDR3 is TGCGCCAGCGGTGAGCCTAGCGGGGGAAACAATGAGCAGTTCTTC.

This clonotype was seen more than once but under ten times. The genes are TRBV7-8 and TRBJ2-4; a weak D match, TRBD1 (6 bases). The J call may be incorrect, as the DNA end agrees better with TRBJ2-7. Germline lookup yields CDR1 SGHVS and CDR2 FQNEAQ. The CDR3 totals 16 residues. CDR3 DNA sequence: TGTGCCAGCAGCACCCCGTTACAGGGACGGCCCTACGAGCAGTACTTC. Amino acid sequence: CASSTPLQGRPYEQYF.

This chain joins TRBV12-3 or TRBV12-4 and TRBJ2-7; no firm D call. The CDR3 covers 15 residues. V shed 3 bases and J shed 4 bases, with 16 bases lying between them. The CDR3 DNA reads TGTGCCAGCAGTTTCGGAAGAGGCCTTCTTTACGAGCAGTACTTC. Encoded protein: CASSFGRGLLYEQYF.

The V gene is TRBV2, the J gene TRBJ2-7, with 9 bases aligning to TRBD1. CDR1 is SNHLY and CDR2 is FYNNEI in the germline V gene. The CDR3 totals 15 residues. The V segment lost 7 bases and the J segment 2 bases; nucleotides outside the gene matches: 9. CDR3 loop: CASNSGRTGAYEQYF. CDR3 nucleotides: TGTGCCAGCAACAGTGGTCGGACAGGGGCCTACGAGCAGTACTTC. Together with reference TRBV2 and TRBJ2-7, the CDR3 gives the full variable domain: EPEVTQTPSHQVTQMGQEVILRCVPISNHLYFYWYRQILGQKVEFLVSFYNNEISEKSEIFDDQFSVERPDGSNFTLKIRSTKLEDSAMYFCASNSGRTGAYEQYFGPGTRLTVT.